This entry features one T cell receptor beta chain sequence. Its antigen is unidentified. A second PCR of about 7 to 12 cycles used a sample-barcoded 5' primer and a J-beta primer mix. Via MiXCR, TCRdb re-called the 5' RACE reads, giving one row per CDR3 protein. The data contain roughly 1,800,000 distinct CDR3 sequences, 40% to 55% of them singletons. Donor samples were obtained from healthy Caucasian individuals from Russia, aged 6 to 90. Donors gave approximately 9.9 milliliters of peripheral blood apiece. The sample comes from a study of blood T cells in healthy people across ages. Study background: For every two T cells, template switching captured about one barcoded beta molecule. Study results and limitations: Age showed a roughly linear inverse relationship with TCR beta diversity per million T cells.

CDR3 length: 14 amino acids. Trimming took off 4 bases at V and 2 bases at J, with 10 bases between the two ends. Germline V gene lookup returns CDR1 LGHDT and CDR2 YNNKEL (reference sequence). The receptor's source is a woman in her thirties or forties in good health. Sequencing was done on a sample of blood. The chain is built from TRBV3-1 and TRBJ2-3; D is unresolved. In DNA, the CDR3 is TGTGCCAGCAGCCCCCGCACCACCACAGATACGCAGTATTTT. Its translation: CASSPRTTTDTQYF.